This TCR beta chain was observed in a study of OX40 agonist ivuxolimab in advanced cancers. In the study overall: Those enrolled were 82.7% male, with a mean age of around 58 years and ages from about 20 to 80.

Assay used: immunoSEQ multiplex PCR; TCRdb lists only in-frame clones, some missing. This table holds about 64,000 clones, more than 85% found once. Autoimmune disease history or systemic immunosuppression was exclusionary. Peripheral blood came from all dose cohorts at three timepoints. In regard to this clone: As yet, its antigen is unknown.

Germline V gene lookup returns CDR1 SGHVS and CDR2 FNYEAQ. V lost 11 bases, J lost 0 bases, and 11 bases lay in between. The CDR3 runs 14 residues. Overall study findings and caveats: Certain nonresponders likewise exhibited a low normalized T-cell clonal expansion.

The sample was CD4+ or CD8+ T cells sorted from blood, taken in a trial of the OX40 agonist ivuxolimab. The V and J genes are TRBV7-6 and TRBJ2-6; no firm D call. The source is an adult with an advanced solid tumor such as melanoma, head and neck, liver or kidney cancer. CDR3 sequence: CARPRSSGANVLTF. For the CDR3, the DNA is TGTGCCCGACCAAGAAGCTCTGGGGCCAACGTCCTGACTTTC.